This T cell receptor (beta chain) is from a study of chemoradiotherapy in HPV16-positive cancers. Repertoires were sampled repeatedly during chemoradiotherapy. Profiled with immunoSEQ multiplex PCR; TCRdb holds only in-frame clones, not every one. The sample has tens of thousands of clones, 73% seen once. This CDR3 comprises 13 residues. Germline CDR1 PRHDT, CDR2 FYEKMQ (reference sequence). V shed 4 bases and J shed 1 base, with 7 bases lying between them. This clone was seen just once. The source is a human donor with HPV-associated anogenital cancer. V and J are TRBV13 and TRBJ1-2, with D perhaps TRBD1 (6 bases). This material was acquired from a patient who underwent chemoradiotherapy. CDR3: CASSSGVNYGYTF. In DNA form, the CDR3 reads TGTGCCAGCAGCTCAGGGGTTAACTATGGCTACACCTTC.